Presented here are 20 T cell receptor beta chains from one specimen sequenced in a study of cytomegalovirus exposure and HLA in healthy donors. The data were produced by immunoSEQ multiplex PCR, yet TCRdb's version contains in-frame clones alone and is incomplete. The table has some 80,000 clones, approximately 96% seen once. The sample comprised PBMCs. These receptors were collected from a woman between 18 and 29 years old in good health and CMV-seronegative.

The J gene is TRBJ2-5, the V gene TRBV9, with 9 positions matching TRBD2. The CDR3 runs 17 residues. Per germline, CDR1 SGDLS and CDR2 YYNGEE. Trimming removed 2 bases from V and 3 bases from J; junction bases left unmatched: 11. The CDR3 bases are TGTGCCAGCAGCGTGTCGTTTCTTCGACTAGCGGAAGAGACCCAGTACTTC. Amino acid sequence: CASSVSFLRLAEETQYF.

The rearrangement uses TRBV5-4 and TRBJ2-7, with TRBD2 matching 12 bases. The germline CDR1 and CDR2 sequences are SGHNT and YYREEE (reference sequence). This CDR3 has 17 residues. The J segment lost 4 bases and the V segment lost 0 bases, leaving 8 bases of the junction unmatched. CDR3 sequence reads: CASSLGGGLAGKYEQYF. CDR3 nucleotides: TGTGCCAGCAGCTTGGGCGGCGGACTAGCGGGAAAGTACGAGCAGTACTTC.

This sequence joins TRBV19 and TRBJ2-3; tentatively, D is TRBD1 (5 bases). Germline V gene sequence: CDR1 LNHDA, CDR2 SQIVND (reference sequence). Trimming took 5 bases from V and 1 from J, leaving 13 bases between them. The CDR3 is made up of 15 amino acids. CDR3 nucleotides: TGTGCCAGTAGTTTAAGGGGCCCAGGCACAGATACGCAGTATTTT. Amino acids: CASSLRGPGTDTQYF.

The rearrangement links TRBV11-3 to TRBJ1-1; the D is unclear. The V and J ends lost 2 bases and 0 bases respectively, with 7 bases between them. This CDR3 is 14 amino acids long. Per the germline V gene, CDR1 is SGHNT and CDR2 is YENEEA. CDR3 nucleotides: TGTGCCAGCAGCTTAACGGGAATGAACACTGAAGCTTTCTTT. It specifies CASSLTGMNTEAFF.

The chain has TRBV25-1 and TRBJ2-7; tentatively, D is TRBD2 (6 bases). The CDR3 loop spans 17 amino acids. Germline V gene lookup returns CDR1 MGHDK and CDR2 SYGVNS. Trimming shortened V by 1 base and J by 4 bases, and 20 bases separated the two germline ends. This CDR3 is CASSESAPGLLRYEQYF. The DNA for the CDR3 is TGTGCCAGCAGTGAATCCGCGCCGGGACTCCTCAGGTACGAGCAGTACTTC.

Only one count was recorded for this clone. The rearrangement links TRBV5-1 to TRBJ2-1; 9 bases map to TRBD2. The V gene end was trimmed by 2 bases and the J gene end by 10 bases; junction bases not matched to a gene: 13. Germline CDR1 is SGHRS and CDR2 is YFSETQ. The CDR3 totals 16 residues. In DNA, the CDR3 is TGCGCCAGCAGCTTAAGGAGGATAGCGGGAGTGGACGAGCAGTTCTTC. Translating it yields CASSLRRIAGVDEQFF.

The chain employs TRBV18 and TRBJ1-5, with D perhaps TRBD1 (6 bases). The CDR3 covers 13 residues. From germline, CDR1 is KGHSH and CDR2 LQKENI. Trimming left V 2 bases short and J 7 bases short, with 9 bases between. Written as DNA, the CDR3 is TGTGCCAGCTCACCAGGGGGCGTACAGCCCCAGCATTTT. This gives the protein CASSPGGVQPQHF.

The chain links TRBV28 to TRBJ1-4; D is perhaps TRBD1 (5 bases). Germline assignment: CDR1 MDHEN and CDR2 SYDVKM. This CDR3 region has 14 residues. V lost 7 bases, J lost 8 bases, and 17 bases lay in between. The CDR3: CASNPGVRGEKLFF. As DNA, the CDR3 is TGTGCCAGCAACCCGGGGGTGCGAGGGGAAAAACTGTTTTTT. The full variable domain, its missing parts supplied by reference TRBV28 and TRBJ1-4, is DVKVTQSSRYLVKRTGEKVFLECVQDMDHENMFWYRQDPGLGLRLIYFSYDVKMKEKGDIPEGYSVSREKKERFSLILESASTNQTSMYLCASNPGVRGEKLFFGSGTQLSVL.

The V and J genes are TRBV7-9 and TRBJ2-1, with D uncertain. The V gene's germline CDR1 is SEHNR and CDR2 FQNEAQ (reference sequence). V lost 2 bases and J lost 5, with 7 bases in between. This CDR3 is 13 amino acids long. CDR3 sequence: CASSLLQDNEQFF. DNA of the CDR3: TGTGCCAGCAGCTTACTTCAGGACAATGAGCAGTTCTTC.

The chain carries TRBV15 and TRBJ2-5, with D maybe TRBD2 (6 bases). CDR3 length: 15 amino acids. Trimming stripped 2 bases from V and 5 bases from J, with 15 bases between. CDR1 and CDR2 (germline): LNHNV, YYDKDF (reference sequence). For the CDR3, the DNA is TGTGCCACCAGCAGACGGGGATCCGGAGGGGAGACCCAGTACTTC. As protein: CATSRRGSGGETQYF. The full variable domain, rest sourced from reference TRBV15 and TRBJ2-5, is DAMVIQNPRYQVTQFGKPVTLSCSQTLNHNVMYWYQQKSSQAPKLLFHYYDKDFNNEADTPDNFQSRRPNTSFCFLDIRSPGLGDTAMYLCATSRRGSGGETQYFGPGTRLLVL.

The V and J genes are TRBV30 and TRBJ2-1; D may be TRBD1 (5 bases). The CDR3 consists of 23 residues. The V gene lost 3 bases and the J gene lost 0 bases, with 36 bases spanning the gap. CDR1 is GTSNPN, CDR2 SVGIG, per germline (reference sequence). The chain's CDR3 is CAWRRTPPYLTPRGRVSYNEQFF. Here the CDR3 DNA reads TGTGCCTGGAGAAGAACGCCTCCCTACCTTACCCCTAGGGGAAGGGTCTCCTACAATGAGCAGTTCTTC.

This chain connects TRBV27 to TRBJ2-2; 10 nucleotides align to TRBD2. The CDR3 contains 20 residues. Germline V CDR1 and CDR2: MNHEY, SMNVEV (reference sequence). After removal of 4 bases from V and 2 bases from J, the junction contained 16 bases not matched to a gene. The CDR3 sequence: CASSSYPWEAGGPNTGELFF. DNA for the CDR3: TGTGCCAGCAGTTCATACCCCTGGGAAGCGGGAGGGCCCAACACCGGGGAGCTGTTTTTT.

The CDR3 sequence is CASSVGGTSYNEQFF. The CDR3 DNA follows: TGTGCCAGCAGCGTAGGAGGGACAAGCTACAATGAGCAGTTCTTC. The gene calls are TRBV9 and TRBJ2-1; a possible D gene is TRBD1 (6 bases). This CDR3 has 15 residues. Germline CDR1 is SGDLS and CDR2 is YYNGEE. V was pared by 0 bases and J by 3 bases, with 10 bases between. Combining the CDR3 with reference TRBV9 and TRBJ2-1 gives the whole variable domain DSGVTQTPKHLITATGQRVTLRCSPRSGDLSVYWYQQSLDQGLQFLIQYYNGEERAKGNILERFSAQQFPDLHSELNLSSLELGDSALYFCASSVGGTSYNEQFFGPGTRLTVL.

V gene TRBV7-9 combines with J gene TRBJ1-3; weak D call: TRBD1 (5 bases). V was trimmed by 2 bases and J by 8 bases, leaving 13 bases between them. Germline CDR1 and CDR2: SEHNR and FQNEAQ (reference sequence). The CDR3 sequence is 14 residues long. This chain's CDR3 is CASSLSGTHDTIYF. DNA for the CDR3: TGTGCCAGCAGCTTATCCGGGACTCATGACACCATATATTTT.

This chain connects TRBV5-1 to TRBJ2-3; D remains ambiguous. This CDR3 is built from 15 residues. Germline V lookup: CDR1 SGHRS, CDR2 YFSETQ. Trimming removed 0 bases from V and 4 bases from J, with 12 bases in between. The CDR3 reads CASSLAAGWADTQYF. CDR3 coding DNA: TGCGCCAGCAGCTTGGCCGCCGGGTGGGCAGATACGCAGTATTTT.

The chain is built from TRBV2 and TRBJ1-2, with 9 bases aligning to TRBD1. Germline values: CDR1 SNHLY, CDR2 FYNNEI. Losses at the gene ends were 10 bases for V and 7 bases for J; bases not matched to a gene: 19. This CDR3 region has 16 residues. CDR3 region: CATIFVIRTGDRGYTF. In DNA, the CDR3 is TGTGCCACAATATTCGTTATAAGGACAGGGGATCGTGGCTACACCTTC.

The chain couples TRBV6-1 to TRBJ2-3, with a tentative D call TRBD2 (6 bases). Germline CDR1 and CDR2: MNHNS and SASEGT. Deletions cut 2 bases from V and 4 bases from J, with 13 bases between. There are 15 residues in the CDR3. The CDR3: CASSESMSGADTQYF. CDR3 coding DNA: TGTGCCAGCAGTGAATCTATGTCGGGAGCAGATACGCAGTATTTT.

The gene calls are TRBV7-8 and TRBJ2-7, with 7 bases that match TRBD1. CDR1 is SGHVS and CDR2 is FQNEAQ in the germline V gene. The CDR3 is made up of 14 amino acids. Trimming cost V 5 bases and J 0 bases; bases outside gene matches: 4. The CDR3 DNA is TGTGCCAGCAGCGCAGGGGGAAGCTCCTACGAGCAGTACTTC. This encodes CASSAGGSSYEQYF.

V usage is TRBV10-3 and J usage is TRBJ1-5; D remains unclear. The germline gives CDR1 ENHRY, CDR2 SYGVKD. CDR3 length equals 13 residues. Trimming left V 0 bases short and J 6 bases short, with 6 bases between. Written as DNA, the CDR3 is TGTGCCATCAGTGAGTCGACTTTTCAGCCCCAGCATTTT. This codes for CAISESTFQPQHF.

V usage is TRBV11-2 and J usage is TRBJ2-2; 7 positions agree with TRBD1. From germline, CDR1 is SGHAT and CDR2 FQNNGV. Trimming at V came to 4 bases and at J to 4 bases, leaving 15 bases not matched to a gene. The CDR3 contains 18 residues. This CDR3 is CASSSHSRGQTVTGELFF. CDR3 nucleotides: TGTGCCAGCAGCTCGCATTCGAGGGGGCAGACTGTCACCGGGGAGCTGTTTTTT.